One and the same sample provided the 9 T cell receptor beta chains below, sequenced in a study of monozygotic twins with inflammatory bowel disease. After re-calling the 5' RACE reads, TCRdb lists one entry per CDR3 protein, DNA absent. Its listing shows about 380,000 distinct CDR3 sequences. Specimen: blood. The receptor set was obtained from a human donor with ulcerative colitis or Crohn's disease, or a healthy co-twin of an affected twin (not recorded which).

The chain has TRBV3-1 and TRBJ1-1; TCRdb indicates TRBD1, and absent DNA this call remains unverified. Germline CDR1 and CDR2: LGHDT and YNNKEL (reference sequence). The CDR3 loop spans 14 amino acids. The CDR3 reads CASSAARLNTEAFF.

CDR3 amino acids: CASSRRGGDEQFF. The chain is built from TRBV6-2 or TRBV6-3 and TRBJ2-1; the TCRdb call, TRBD2, lacks DNA for checking. Germline values: CDR1 MNHEY, CDR2 SVGEGT. This CDR3 is built from 13 residues.

V usage is TRBV24-1 and J usage is TRBJ1-2; there is no DNA to check the TCRdb D call of TRBD1. Germline values: CDR1 KGHDR, CDR2 SFDVKD. The CDR3 is made up of 14 amino acids. The CDR3 loop is CATSDRNTGYGYTF.

The gene calls are TRBV7-9 and TRBJ1-1. Germline V lookup: CDR1 SEHNR, CDR2 FQNEAQ (reference sequence). The CDR3 is made up of 13 amino acids. The CDR3 here is CASSARGGTEAFF.

The V and J genes are TRBV5-1 and TRBJ2-3; without DNA, the TCRdb call of TRBD1 cannot be checked. Germline values: CDR1 SGHRS, CDR2 YFSETQ. This CDR3 is built from 14 residues. The CDR3 reads CASSSRADTDTQYF.

The chain joins TRBV7-6 to TRBJ2-3; TCRdb lists TRBD1, though no DNA is available to test this call. The CDR3 has 16 residues. From germline, CDR1 is SGHVS and CDR2 FNYEAQ. CDR3 region: CASSLARRGLTDTQYF.

The rearrangement links TRBV7-6 to TRBJ2-2; TCRdb returns TRBD1, unconfirmable since there is no DNA. Germline V CDR1 and CDR2: SGHVS, FNYEAQ. The CDR3 contains 16 residues. CDR3 sequence reads: CASSLSGTAPSGELFF.

This chain joins TRBV25-1 and TRBJ1-2; TCRdb returns TRBD1, unconfirmable since there is no DNA. The CDR3 length is 13 residues. Germline CDR1 reads MGHDK; CDR2 reads SYGVNS. The CDR3 loop is CASSARQGGGYTF.

The rearrangement joins TRBV24-1 to TRBJ2-2; there is no DNA to check the TCRdb D call of TRBD1. CDR1 and CDR2 from the germline V gene are KGHDR and SFDVKD. This CDR3 spans 18 amino acids. The CDR3 region is CATSDSSRQGWNTGELFF.